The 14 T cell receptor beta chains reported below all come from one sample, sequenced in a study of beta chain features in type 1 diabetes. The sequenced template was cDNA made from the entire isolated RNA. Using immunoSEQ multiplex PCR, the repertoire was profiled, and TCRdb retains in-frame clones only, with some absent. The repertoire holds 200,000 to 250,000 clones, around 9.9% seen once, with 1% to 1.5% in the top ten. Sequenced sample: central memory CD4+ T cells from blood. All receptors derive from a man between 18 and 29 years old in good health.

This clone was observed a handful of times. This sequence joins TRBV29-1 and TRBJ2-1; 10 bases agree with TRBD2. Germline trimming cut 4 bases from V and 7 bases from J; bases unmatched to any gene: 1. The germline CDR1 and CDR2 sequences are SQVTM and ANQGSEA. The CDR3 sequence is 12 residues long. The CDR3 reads CSVVLAGNEQFF. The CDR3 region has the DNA TGCAGCGTTGTACTAGCGGGGAATGAGCAGTTCTTC.

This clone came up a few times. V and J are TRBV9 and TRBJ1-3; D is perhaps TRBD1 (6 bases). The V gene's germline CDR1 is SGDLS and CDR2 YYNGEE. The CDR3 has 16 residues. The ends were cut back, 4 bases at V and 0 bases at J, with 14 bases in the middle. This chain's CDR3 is CASSSSGGGSGNTIYF. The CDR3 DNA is TGTGCCAGCAGCTCAAGCGGAGGGGGCTCTGGAAACACCATATATTTT.

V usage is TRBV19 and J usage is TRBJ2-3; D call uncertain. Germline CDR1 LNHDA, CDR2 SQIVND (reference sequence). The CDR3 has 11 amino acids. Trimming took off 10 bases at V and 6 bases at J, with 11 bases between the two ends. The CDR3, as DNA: TGTGCCACCTCGGGTTGGGATACGCAGTATTTT. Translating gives CATSGWDTQYF.

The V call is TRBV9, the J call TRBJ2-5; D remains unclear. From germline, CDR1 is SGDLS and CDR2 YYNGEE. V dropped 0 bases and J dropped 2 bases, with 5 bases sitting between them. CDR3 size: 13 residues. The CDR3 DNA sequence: TGTGCCAGCAGCGTAGACAAGCAAGAGACCCAGTACTTC. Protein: CASSVDKQETQYF.

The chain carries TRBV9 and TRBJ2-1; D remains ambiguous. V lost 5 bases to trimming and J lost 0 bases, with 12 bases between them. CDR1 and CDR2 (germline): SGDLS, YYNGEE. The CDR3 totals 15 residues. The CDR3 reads CASSDQVGSYNEQFF. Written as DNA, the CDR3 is TGTGCCAGCAGTGACCAGGTCGGCTCCTACAATGAGCAGTTCTTC.

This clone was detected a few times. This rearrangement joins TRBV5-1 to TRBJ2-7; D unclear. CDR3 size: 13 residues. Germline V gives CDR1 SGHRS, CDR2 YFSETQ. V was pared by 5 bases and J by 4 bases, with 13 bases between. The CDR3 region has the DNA TGCGCCAGCAGTCCCGTTTGGGGTTACGAGCAGTACTTC. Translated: CASSPVWGYEQYF.

CDR3 protein: CASSIVSGGNEQFF. The CDR3 DNA is TGTGCCAGTAGTATAGTTTCAGGGGGCAATGAGCAGTTCTTC. The rearrangement joins TRBV19 to TRBJ2-1, with TRBD1 matching 7 bases. CDR1 and CDR2 (germline): LNHDA, SQIVND (reference sequence). Trimming removed 1 base from V and 6 bases from J; junction bases left unmatched: 3. CDR3 size: 14 residues.

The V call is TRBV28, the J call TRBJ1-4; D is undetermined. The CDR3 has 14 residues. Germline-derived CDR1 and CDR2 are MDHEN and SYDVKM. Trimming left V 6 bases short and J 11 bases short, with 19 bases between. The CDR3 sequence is CASSTPQPSRKLFF. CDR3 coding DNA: TGTGCCAGCAGCACTCCTCAACCCTCTCGGAAACTGTTTTTT.

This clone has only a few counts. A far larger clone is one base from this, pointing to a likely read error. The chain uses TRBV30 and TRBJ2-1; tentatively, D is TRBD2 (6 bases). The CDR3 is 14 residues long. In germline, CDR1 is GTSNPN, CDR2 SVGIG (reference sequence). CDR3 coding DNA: TGTGCCGGGAGTCCGGGAGCGCCGTATAATGAGCAGTTCTTC. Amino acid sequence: CAGSPGAPYNEQFF. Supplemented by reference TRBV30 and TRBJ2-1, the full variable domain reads SQTIHQWPATLVQPVGSPLSLECTVEGTSNPNLYWYRQAAGRGLQLLFYSVGIGQISSEVPQNLSASRPQDRQFILSSKKLLLSDSGFYLCAGSPGAPYNEQFFGPGTRLTVL.

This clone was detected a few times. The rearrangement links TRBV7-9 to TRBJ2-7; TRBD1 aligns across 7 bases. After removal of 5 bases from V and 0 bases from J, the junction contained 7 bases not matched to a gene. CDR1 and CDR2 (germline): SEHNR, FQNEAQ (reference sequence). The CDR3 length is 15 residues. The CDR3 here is CASSPKSGGSYEQYF. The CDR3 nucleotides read TGTGCCAGCAGCCCTAAGTCAGGGGGCTCCTACGAGCAGTACTTC.

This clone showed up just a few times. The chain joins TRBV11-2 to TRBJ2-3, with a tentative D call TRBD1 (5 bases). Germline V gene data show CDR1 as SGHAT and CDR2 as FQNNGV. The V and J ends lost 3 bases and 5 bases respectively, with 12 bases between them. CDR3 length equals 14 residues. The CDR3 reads CASSLKGRLDTQYF. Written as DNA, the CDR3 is TGTGCCAGCAGCTTGAAGGGGCGCTTAGATACGCAGTATTTT.

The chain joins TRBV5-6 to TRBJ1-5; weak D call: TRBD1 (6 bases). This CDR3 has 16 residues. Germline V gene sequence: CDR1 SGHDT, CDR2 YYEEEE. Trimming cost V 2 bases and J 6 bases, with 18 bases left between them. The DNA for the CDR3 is TGTGCCAGCAGCTTTTGGGGGCGCGTTCGGATTCAGCCCCAGCATTTT. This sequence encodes CASSFWGRVRIQPQHF.

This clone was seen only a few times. The CDR3 DNA sequence: TGTGCCAGCAGTCGCCGACTAGCGGGAGTTACAGATACGCAGTATTTT. Translating gives CASSRRLAGVTDTQYF. V and J are TRBV28 and TRBJ2-3, with 12 bases fitting TRBD2. CDR1 is MDHEN, CDR2 SYDVKM, per germline. The CDR3 covers 16 residues. Trimming at V came to 5 bases and at J to 3 bases, leaving 6 bases not matched to a gene.

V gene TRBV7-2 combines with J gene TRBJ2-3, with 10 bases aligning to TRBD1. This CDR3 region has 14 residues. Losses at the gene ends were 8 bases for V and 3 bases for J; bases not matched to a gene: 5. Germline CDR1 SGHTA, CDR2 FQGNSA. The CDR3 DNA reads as TGTGCCAGCGGGCAGGACAGGGGGACAGATACGCAGTATTTT. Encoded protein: CASGQDRGTDTQYF.